The rows below give T cell receptor beta chains drawn from one sample of a study of blood T cell repertoires in COVID-19. Sequenced by immunoSEQ multiplex PCR; TCRdb stores in-frame clones only, minus some. The sample has 200,000 to 300,000 clones, approximately 86% seen once. Sequenced sample: peripheral blood. The receptors here all came from a woman aged 55-70 years with COVID-19, enrolled during active disease. Each CDR3 is given with its conserved first and last residue. The D gene is left open where the match is weak. Clone size is stated in some rows and not others, as once, few, many or a class when expanded.

D	V	size	J	DNA	CDR3
TRBD1	TRBV10-1	once	TRBJ2-7	TGCGCCAGCAGTGAGTCGGGACAGGGTCGGGGCGAGCAGTACTTC	CASSESGQGRGEQYF
NA	TRBV7-3	NA	TRBJ2-5	TGTGCCAGCAGCTTAACGGGCCTCCAGCGGGCGAGGCCCCAAGAGACCCAGTACTTC	CASSLTGLQRARPQETQYF
TRBD2	TRBV5-4	NA	TRBJ2-5	TGTGCCAGCAGCTTAGCGGGAGTGAAAGAGACCCAGTACTTC	CASSLAGVKETQYF
TRBD2	TRBV7-8	few	TRBJ2-1	TGTGCCAGCAGCTTTCCAGCGGGAGAATACAATGAGCAGTTCTTC	CASSFPAGEYNEQFF
TRBD1	TRBV28	NA	TRBJ1-3	TGTGCCAGCAGTTCCGTCAATCCTAGACAGGGAGGTGGAAACACCATATATTTT	CASSSVNPRQGGGNTIYF
NA	TRBV10-3	NA	TRBJ1-4	TGTGCCATCAGTGACAGGGCAGAAAAACTGTTTTTT	CAISDRAEKLFF
NA	TRBV13	NA	TRBJ2-2	TGTGCCAGCAGAGTACGGGGGGCGGGCGGCGGGGAGCTGTTTTTT	CASRVRGAGGGELFF
NA	TRBV29-1	once	TRBJ1-4	TGCAGCGTCCGAAGTGTGTCTGAGGAAAAACTGTTTTTT	CSVRSVSEEKLFF
NA	TRBV6-6	NA	TRBJ2-7	TGTGCCAGCAGGCCCTCTAGCTCCTACGAGCAGTACTTC	CASRPSSSYEQYF
NA	TRBV5-1	NA	TRBJ1-4	TGCGCCAGCAGCCGTACCGGGGGGCCTAATGAAAAACTGTTTTTT	CASSRTGGPNEKLFF
TRBD1	TRBV6-2/TRBV6-3	once	TRBJ2-4	TGTGCCAGCAGTTACTCCACCTTGAGGGGGCTAAACATTCAGTACTTC	CASSYSTLRGLNIQYF
TRBD1	TRBV7-3	few	TRBJ2-7	TGTGCCAGCAGTCCTGGGACAGGGGGCGCGTACGAGCAGTACTTC	CASSPGTGGAYEQYF
TRBD1	TRBV27	NA	TRBJ1-5	TGTGCCAGCAGGGACAGGGGTTTGATTGAGCGGCCCCAGCATTTT	CASRDRGLIERPQHF